This T cell receptor beta chain was sequenced during a study of Graves' ophthalmopathy and Graves' hyperthyroidism. Ophthalmopathic donors had moderate-to-severe activity, CAS ≥3 and NOSPECS ≥4, with disease that had lasted under 3 months. This clonotype was detected a few times. Its antigen remains unknown. Germline CDR1 and CDR2: LGHNT and FRNRAP. This CDR3 spans 14 amino acids. Study-level points and caveats: Detected in blood as well were most expanded thyroid clonotypes with frequency above 0.001.

Amplifying from RNA transcripts, the study obtained TCR beta CDR3 regions. Investigators did first-round RT-PCR with HTBI primers, then second-round multiplex PCR. From the multiplex PCR reads, TCRdb called clonotypes with MiXCR, one entry per CDR3 protein. The sample shows 450,000 or so distinct CDR3 sequences, 13% to 15% of them seen only once. V gene TRBV12-5 combines with J gene TRBJ2-7, with 8 bases fitting TRBD1. Input material: blood. The source is a woman under 40 with Graves' ophthalmopathy. CDR3 nucleotides: TGTCCTACGGACAGGGACAATTTTAGCAGTGAGCAGTACTTC. It is translated as CPTDRDNFSSEQYF.